This record concerns one TCR beta chain sequence. Its antigen is still unknown. This sample stems from a study of shared clonotypes between healthy human individuals. Regarding the study as a whole: Although depth was large, rarefaction showed that sequencing of the sorted subsets was incomplete.

Only in-frame clones appear in the TCRdb table, and some are missing; sequencing was by immunoSEQ multiplex PCR. This table holds 300,000 to 400,000 clones, around 67% found once. CDR1 and CDR2 from the germline V gene are SGHTA and FQGNSA. Trimming shortened V by 1 base and J by 7 bases, and 13 bases separated the two germline ends. The CDR3 loop spans 14 amino acids. Sequenced material: memory CD4+ T cells sorted from blood. Documented subset: CD45RA-negative fraction. The TCR originated in a man aged 25-45 years in good health. The V gene is TRBV7-2, the J gene TRBJ1-2, with D unclear. The CDR3 reads CASSLGLRPSGYTF. The CDR3 DNA sequence: TGTGCCAGCAGCTTAGGGTTGCGGCCTTCTGGCTACACCTTC. Combining the CDR3 with reference TRBV7-2 and TRBJ1-2 gives the whole variable domain GAGVSQSPSNKVTEKGKDVELRCDPISGHTALYWYRQSLGQGLEFLIYFQGNSAPDKSGLPSDRFSAERTGGSVSTLTIQRTQQEDSAVYLCASSLGLRPSGYTFGSGTRLTVV.